The 23 T cell receptor beta chains below were found in one sample sequenced in a study of T cell responses to AZD1222 COVID-19 vaccine. The method was immunoSEQ multiplex PCR; TCRdb's version includes in-frame clones alone and lacks a portion of them. The table lists under 85,000 clones, approximately 91% of them singletons. Here the sequenced sample was peripheral blood, taken on day 0 of MenACWY control vaccination. Source of these receptors: an adult in good health.

This clone turned up a few times. This sequence joins TRBV19 and TRBJ1-5; 7 bases align to TRBD1. Looked up from germline, CDR1 is LNHDA and CDR2 is SQIVND (reference sequence). The length of the CDR3 is 16 residues. The junction had 6 bases not matched to a gene; V was cut back by 3 bases and J by 1 base. The CDR3: CASSMPDRASNQPQHF. The CDR3, as DNA: TGTGCCAGTAGTATGCCCGACAGGGCGAGCAATCAGCCCCAGCATTTT.

The V and J genes are TRBV7-2 and TRBJ2-5, with 12 bases identical to TRBD2. CDR1 and CDR2 (germline): SGHTA, FQGNSA. With 4 bases clipped from V and 5 bases from J, the junction kept 5 bases outside the gene matches. This CDR3 contains 15 residues. The CDR3 nucleotides read TGTGCCAGCAGCTCTTCTAGCGGGGGGGCGGAGACCCAGTACTTC. This translates into CASSSSSGGAETQYF.

This clone was observed a handful of times. The CDR3 here is CASSLEQASPSYGYTF. DNA of the CDR3: TGTGCCAGCAGCTTGGAACAGGCAAGCCCCAGCTATGGCTACACCTTC. This chain uses TRBV5-5 with TRBJ1-2; weak D call: TRBD1 (5 bases). Germline V gene lookup returns CDR1 SGHKS and CDR2 YYEKEE (reference sequence). V was trimmed by 0 bases and J by 4 bases, leaving 16 bases between them. The CDR3 covers 16 residues.

This clone was recorded at least ten times. J is TRBJ2-7 and V is TRBV4-1; D might be TRBD2 (5 bases). Germline V gives CDR1 MGHRA, CDR2 YSYEKL. This CDR3 is built from 15 residues. V was shortened by 3 bases and J by 2 bases, with 14 bases between the two germline ends. The CDR3 spells CASSQLLDGAYEQYF. The CDR3 DNA reads TGCGCCAGCAGCCAGTTATTGGACGGGGCCTACGAGCAGTACTTC.

The chain has TRBV2 and TRBJ1-3; possibly TRBD1 for D (6 bases). V lost 6 bases and J lost 2, with 11 bases in between. This CDR3 spans 14 amino acids. Per the germline V gene, CDR1 is SNHLY and CDR2 is FYNNEI. This chain's CDR3 is CASRTWTAGNTIYF. Written as DNA, the CDR3 is TGTGCCAGCAGGACCTGGACAGCTGGAAACACCATATATTTT.

The chain employs TRBV5-1 and TRBJ1-6; D gene uncertain. The V gene's germline CDR1 is SGHRS and CDR2 YFSETQ. The CDR3 extends over 14 amino acids. V shed 4 bases and J shed 5 bases, with 10 bases lying between them. The CDR3 bases are TGCGCCAGCAGCCCTCAGTACGATAATTCACCCCTCCACTTT. Protein product: CASSPQYDNSPLHF.

This clone was detected only a few times. The V gene is TRBV19, the J gene TRBJ2-1; 10 bases agree with TRBD2. V lost 6 bases, J lost 5 bases, and 4 bases stayed unmatched. CDR1 LNHDA and CDR2 SQIVND come from the germline V gene (reference sequence). CDR3 length equals 14 residues. CDR3 nucleotide sequence: TGTGCCAGTAGAAGGACTAGCGGTGACAATGAGCAGTTCTTC. The encoded protein is CASRRTSGDNEQFF. The full variable domain, its missing parts supplied by reference TRBV19 and TRBJ2-1, is DGGITQSPKYLFRKEGQNVTLSCEQNLNHDAMYWYRQDPGQGLRLIYYSQIVNDFQKGDIAEGYSVSREKKESFPLTVTSAQKNPTAFYLCASRRTSGDNEQFFGPGTRLTVL.

The chain uses TRBV28 and TRBJ1-2; D gene uncertain. Trimming stripped 2 bases from V and 4 bases from J, with 14 bases between. CDR1 is MDHEN and CDR2 is SYDVKM in the germline V gene. The CDR3 covers 15 residues. In DNA form, the CDR3 reads TGTGCCAGCAGTTTAATGGCCCTCCAGTTCTATGGCTACACCTTC. Protein: CASSLMALQFYGYTF.

This clone was recorded only once. The chain couples TRBV25-1 to TRBJ1-3; D gene ambiguous. Trimming cost V 6 bases and J 0 bases, with 12 bases left between them. This CDR3 has 15 amino acids. In germline, CDR1 is MGHDK, CDR2 SYGVNS. CDR3 nucleotide sequence: TGTGCCAGCAGGAAAGACGTCTCCTCTGGAAACACCATATATTTT. This codes for CASRKDVSSGNTIYF.

The chain couples TRBV2 to TRBJ1-3; D remains unclear. The germline CDR1 and CDR2 sequences are SNHLY and FYNNEI. The CDR3 is 14 residues long. Trimming stripped 7 bases from V and 5 bases from J, with 15 bases between. As DNA, the CDR3 is TGTGCCAGCACTGGACTCCAGGTTCGAAACACCATATATTTT. Protein product: CASTGLQVRNTIYF.

The rearrangement links TRBV9 to TRBJ1-1; D gene ambiguous. V dropped 0 bases and J dropped 7 bases, with 10 bases sitting between them. The CDR3 spans 13 residues. Per germline, CDR1 SGDLS and CDR2 YYNGEE. CDR3 sequence reads: CASSVVPSSEAFF. CDR3 DNA: TGTGCCAGCAGCGTAGTCCCGTCGAGTGAAGCTTTCTTT.

The rearrangement joins TRBV9 to TRBJ1-1; the match to TRBD1 covers 9 bases. V lost 6 bases to trimming and J lost 1 base; unmatched junction nucleotides: 7. The CDR3 length is 15 residues. Germline lookup yields CDR1 SGDLS and CDR2 YYNGEE. DNA of the CDR3: TGTGCCAGCATCCGCGAACAGGGGGCGAACACTGAAGCTTTCTTT. Encoded protein: CASIREQGANTEAFF. Full variable domain (remainder filled in from reference TRBV9 and TRBJ1-1): DSGVTQTPKHLITATGQRVTLRCSPRSGDLSVYWYQQSLDQGLQFLIQYYNGEERAKGNILERFSAQQFPDLHSELNLSSLELGDSALYFCASIREQGANTEAFFGQGTRLTVV.

This chain links TRBV5-5 with TRBJ2-5; D may be TRBD1 (7 bases). The CDR3 extends over 14 amino acids. The germline V and J ends were trimmed by 2 bases and 3 bases, with 11 bases remaining between them. The germline CDR1 and CDR2 sequences are SGHKS and YYEKEE (reference sequence). CDR3 sequence: CASSLGGTEETQYF. CDR3 coding DNA: TGTGCCAGCAGCTTAGGAGGGACAGAAGAGACCCAGTACTTC.

The rearrangement links TRBV3-1 (or the pseudogene TRBV3-2) to TRBJ2-1, with a possible D match to TRBD2 (6 bases). Germline V gene sequence: CDR1 LGHDT, CDR2 YNNKEL (reference sequence). The CDR3 is 14 residues long. V lost 3 bases, J lost 8 bases, and 14 bases lay in between. The CDR3 spells CASSHLWGGDEQFF. The CDR3 DNA sequence: TGTGCCAGCAGCCACCTTTGGGGCGGGGATGAGCAGTTCTTC.

The genes are TRBV5-1 and TRBJ1-2; D not certain. Germline V lookup: CDR1 SGHRS, CDR2 YFSETQ. The CDR3 is made up of 14 amino acids. Between the trimmed V and J ends, which lost 4 bases and 8 bases, there was a span of 18 bases. CDR3 bases: TGCGCCAGCAGCGGAGAGCCCTTGGCGGGAGGCTACACCTTC. The encoded protein is CASSGEPLAGGYTF.

This chain joins TRBV6-5 and TRBJ1-2, with D unclear. The CDR3 length is 15 residues. The V and J ends lost 6 bases and 2 bases respectively, with 16 bases between them. Looked up from germline, CDR1 is MNHEY and CDR2 is SVGAGI. Here the CDR3 reads CASSNPGIPNYGYTF. For the CDR3, the DNA is TGTGCCAGCAGCAACCCGGGAATCCCAAACTATGGCTACACCTTC.

This clone was observed a handful of times. The V and J genes are TRBV5-5 and TRBJ1-2; no firm D call. The germline V and J ends were trimmed by 2 bases and 3 bases, with 14 bases remaining between them. Germline V gene data show CDR1 as SGHKS and CDR2 as YYEKEE (reference sequence). The CDR3 totals 15 residues. CDR3: CASSFRLHGDYGYTF. The CDR3 region has the DNA TGTGCCAGCAGCTTTCGTCTCCACGGTGACTATGGCTACACCTTC.

The chain employs TRBV5-1 and TRBJ2-7; TRBD2 is a possible D gene (5 bases). Germline-derived CDR1 and CDR2 are SGHRS and YFSETQ. V was trimmed by 1 base and J by 3 bases, leaving 11 bases between them. The CDR3 covers 14 residues. Here the CDR3 reads CASSLSIGLYEQYF. The DNA of the CDR3 is TGCGCCAGCAGCTTGTCGATAGGACTCTACGAGCAGTACTTC.

The J gene is TRBJ1-1, the V gene TRBV7-2; D not certain. With 4 bases removed from V and 0 bases from J, the gap between germline ends came to 6 bases. Germline values: CDR1 SGHTA, CDR2 FQGNSA. CDR3 size: 13 residues. DNA of the CDR3: TGTGCCAGCAGCTACTCAATGAACACTGAAGCTTTCTTT. Its translation is CASSYSMNTEAFF.

The rearrangement links TRBV5-8 to TRBJ1-3, with 11 positions matching TRBD1. Losses at the gene ends were 2 bases for V and 5 bases for J; bases not matched to a gene: 6. The CDR3 extends over 16 amino acids. In germline, CDR1 is SGHTS, CDR2 YDEGEE. CDR3 sequence reads: CASSFPGTGGRNTIYF. The CDR3 DNA reads as TGTGCCAGCAGCTTCCCCGGGACAGGGGGAAGAAACACCATATATTTT. The full variable domain, with the rest looked up from reference TRBV5-8 and TRBJ1-3, is EAGVTQSPTHLIKTRGQQATLRCSPISGHTSVYWYQQALGLGLQFLLWYDEGEERNRGNFPPRFSGRQFPNYSSELNVNALELEDSALYLCASSFPGTGGRNTIYFGEGSWLTVV.

This sequence joins TRBV10-3 and TRBJ1-2; 7 bases map to TRBD1. CDR3 size: 14 residues. V lost 3 bases to trimming and J lost 1 base; unmatched junction nucleotides: 2. Germline CDR1 and CDR2: ENHRY and SYGVKD. The CDR3 region is CAISEGQDNYGYTF. CDR3 nucleotides: TGTGCCATCAGTGAAGGACAGGATAACTATGGCTACACCTTC.

The gene calls are TRBV6-2 or TRBV6-3 and TRBJ2-2; 11 bases agree with TRBD2. Germline CDR1 is MNHEY and CDR2 is SVGEGT. The length of the CDR3 is 16 residues. V lost 4 bases to trimming and J lost 4 bases; unmatched junction nucleotides: 5. The CDR3 here is CASSWALAGVTGELFF. CDR3 nucleotides: TGTGCCAGCAGTTGGGCACTAGCGGGGGTCACCGGGGAGCTGTTTTTT.

The chain joins TRBV27 to TRBJ2-2; D call uncertain. Germline values: CDR1 MNHEY, CDR2 SMNVEV (reference sequence). V lost 2 bases and J 4 bases, leaving 8 bases between the germline ends. There are 14 residues in the CDR3. The CDR3 reads CASSLRRFTGELFF. In nucleotides, the CDR3 is TGTGCCAGCAGTTTAAGACGATTCACCGGGGAGCTGTTTTTT.